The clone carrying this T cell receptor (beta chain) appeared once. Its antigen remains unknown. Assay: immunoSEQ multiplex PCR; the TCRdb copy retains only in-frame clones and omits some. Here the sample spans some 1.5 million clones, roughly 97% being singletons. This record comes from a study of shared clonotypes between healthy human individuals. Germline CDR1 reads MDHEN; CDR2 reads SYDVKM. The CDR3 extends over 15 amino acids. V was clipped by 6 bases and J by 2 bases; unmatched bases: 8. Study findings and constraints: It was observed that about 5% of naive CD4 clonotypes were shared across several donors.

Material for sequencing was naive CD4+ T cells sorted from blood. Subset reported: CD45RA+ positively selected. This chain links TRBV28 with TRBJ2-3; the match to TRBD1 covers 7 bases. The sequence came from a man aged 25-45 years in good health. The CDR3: CASSKRQGLTDTQYF. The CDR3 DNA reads TGTGCCAGCAGCAAAAGACAGGGCCTCACAGATACGCAGTATTTT.